Following are 24 T cell receptor beta chains from one sample sequenced in a study of a mutant IDH1 vaccine in newly diagnosed glioma. Antigens for these TCRs are unknown. Time point: week 35, safety follow-up. Each dose of the vaccine consisted of 300 ug of mutant IDH1 20-mer peptide, with topical imiquimod. Sequencing was performed with immunoSEQ multiplex PCR; in TCRdb, only in-frame clones are kept and a portion is missing. The table includes some 57,000 clones, roughly 84% detected once. Here the sequenced sample was PBMCs, taken from a glioma patient whose treatment included an IDH1 peptide vaccine. These TCRs come from a woman aged 18-29 years with glioma.

This clone appeared a single time. The V gene is TRBV15, the J gene TRBJ2-3, with no clear D. CDR1 and CDR2 (germline): LNHNV, YYDKDF (reference sequence). The CDR3 totals 13 residues. The V end lost 3 bases, the J end lost 6 bases, and 10 bases lay between the germline ends. CDR3 protein: CATSSQKVDTQYF. The CDR3, as DNA: TGTGCCACCAGCAGTCAGAAGGTGGATACGCAGTATTTT.

The V gene is TRBV27, the J gene TRBJ2-3; 8 bases agree with TRBD1. The V gene's germline CDR1 is MNHEY and CDR2 SMNVEV (reference sequence). This CDR3 comprises 14 residues. The trim removed 3 bases at V and 3 bases at J, leaving 2 bases unmatched. The CDR3: CASSFRGPTDTQYF. CDR3 sequence (DNA): TGTGCCAGCAGTTTCAGGGGGCCTACAGATACGCAGTATTTT.

The chain combines TRBV13 with TRBJ1-2; D unresolved. Trimming pared 5 bases from V and 2 bases from J, leaving 15 bases between. The CDR3 is 15 residues long. Germline loops: CDR1 PRHDT, CDR2 FYEKMQ (reference sequence). The CDR3 coding sequence is TGTGCCAGCAGCCGCCGGCCTCTACGGAACTATGGCTACACCTTC. Protein sequence: CASSRRPLRNYGYTF. The full variable domain, completed using reference TRBV13 and TRBJ1-2, is AAGVIQSPRHLIKEKRETATLKCYPIPRHDTVYWYQQGPGQDPQFLISFYEKMQSDKGSIPDRFSAQQFSDYHSELNMSSLELGDSALYFCASSRRPLRNYGYTFGSGTRLTVV.

J is TRBJ2-7 and V is TRBV14, with D hard to call. The CDR3 covers 14 residues. Trimming shortened V by 0 bases and J by 2 bases, and 8 bases separated the two germline ends. CDR1 is SGHDN, CDR2 FVKESK, per germline. CDR3 in amino acids: CASSQDQVPYEQYF. The CDR3 DNA reads TGTGCCAGCAGCCAAGATCAGGTTCCCTACGAGCAGTACTTC.

This chain's CDR3 is CASSPPLRGLSGNTIYF. DNA of the CDR3: TGTGCCAGCTCTCCCCCACTCAGGGGGCTAAGCGGAAACACCATATATTTT. This sequence joins TRBV18 and TRBJ1-3; 8 bases map to TRBD1. Germline-derived CDR1 and CDR2 are KGHSH and LQKENI. Losses at the gene ends were 6 bases for V and 4 bases for J; bases not matched to a gene: 14. The CDR3 has 17 amino acids.

The rearrangement links TRBV4-3 to TRBJ1-2, with D tentatively TRBD1 (5 bases). CDR3 length: 16 residues. Trimming cost V 0 bases and J 3 bases, with 14 bases left between them. Germline V gives CDR1 LGHNA, CDR2 YSLEER. This CDR3 reads CASSQDITGLYYGYTF. As DNA, the CDR3 is TGCGCCAGCAGCCAAGATATTACAGGACTTTACTATGGCTACACCTTC.

This clone was seen only once. The V call is TRBV5-5, the J call TRBJ1-2; D is possibly TRBD1 (5 bases). Germline loops: CDR1 SGHKS, CDR2 YYEKEE (reference sequence). Trimming stripped 0 bases from V and 6 bases from J, with 15 bases between. This CDR3 comprises 15 residues. CDR3 in DNA: TGTGCCAGCAGCTTGGCCTCAGGGAGTTGGGATGGCTACACCTTC. Protein sequence: CASSLASGSWDGYTF.

The rearrangement joins TRBV19 to TRBJ2-2; D is undetermined. V shed 8 bases and J shed 8 bases, with 12 bases lying between them. The germline gives CDR1 LNHDA, CDR2 SQIVND (reference sequence). The CDR3 totals 12 residues. This CDR3 is CASSSLSGELFF. The CDR3, as DNA: TGTGCCAGTTCTTCTCTCTCGGGGGAGCTGTTTTTT.

The chain employs TRBV11-3 and TRBJ2-7, with unresolved D. The CDR3 runs 20 residues. Germline V CDR1 and CDR2: SGHNT, YENEEA. The V end lost 0 bases, the J end lost 1 base, and 25 bases lay between the germline ends. Here the CDR3 reads CASSLEHVGKVGLGSYEQYF. The CDR3 coding sequence is TGTGCCAGCAGCTTAGAGCACGTGGGGAAGGTAGGGCTGGGATCCTACGAGCAGTACTTC.

V is TRBV7-8 and J is TRBJ1-6; D is undetermined. V dropped 5 bases and J dropped 7 bases, with 12 bases sitting between them. This CDR3 comprises 14 residues. Per the germline V gene, CDR1 is SGHVS and CDR2 is FQNEAQ. The CDR3 DNA reads as TGTGCCAGCAGCCGTGAAGCCGGCAATTCACCCCTCCACTTT. Protein sequence: CASSREAGNSPLHF. The full variable domain, with the rest looked up from reference TRBV7-8 and TRBJ1-6, is GAGVSQSPRYKVAKRGQDVALRCDPISGHVSLFWYQQALGQGPEFLTYFQNEAQLDKSGLPSDRFFAERPEGSVSTLKIQRTQQEDSAVYLCASSREAGNSPLHFGNGTRLTVT.

This clone was seen a handful of times. This chain uses TRBV30 with TRBJ1-1; D is uncertain. Germline V gene lookup returns CDR1 GTSNPN and CDR2 SVGIG (reference sequence). Trimming stripped 5 bases from V and 5 bases from J, with 15 bases between. The CDR3 extends over 13 amino acids. CDR3 in amino acids: CAWGKTRETEAFF. CDR3 DNA: TGTGCCTGGGGGAAAACTAGGGAGACTGAAGCTTTCTTT.

V usage is TRBV4-2 and J usage is TRBJ1-3; unclear D gene. V was cut by 0 bases and J by 1 base, with 10 bases left in between. From germline, CDR1 is LGHNA and CDR2 YNFKEQ. This CDR3 spans 16 amino acids. DNA of the CDR3: TGTGCCAGCAGCCAAGAGACACGGGGTTCTGGAAACACCATATATTTT. The encoded protein is CASSQETRGSGNTIYF.

The rearrangement uses TRBV5-4 and TRBJ2-1; no reliable D call. The V and J ends lost 4 bases and 6 bases respectively, with 8 bases between them. In germline, CDR1 is SGHNT, CDR2 YYREEE (reference sequence). The CDR3 loop spans 12 amino acids. CDR3 coding DNA: TGTGCCAGCAGCCTCCCCCCCAATGAGCAGTTCTTC. It encodes CASSLPPNEQFF.

This sequence joins TRBV5-6 and TRBJ1-2, with TRBD1 identical over 8 bases. CDR3 size: 15 residues. The ends lost 4 bases at V and 4 bases at J; junction bases unmatched: 9. Looked up from germline, CDR1 is SGHDT and CDR2 is YYEEEE. The CDR3 protein is CASSGRQGKIYGYTF. The CDR3 nucleotides are TGTGCCAGCAGCGGGAGACAGGGGAAGATCTATGGCTACACCTTC. The whole variable domain, remainder taken from reference TRBV5-6 and TRBJ1-2, is DAGVTQSPTHLIKTRGQQVTLRCSPKSGHDTVSWYQQALGQGPQFIFQYYEEEERQRGNFPDRFSGHQFPNYSSELNVNALLLGDSALYLCASSGRQGKIYGYTFGSGTRLTVV.

V is TRBV18 and J is TRBJ1-5, with TRBD1 as a possible D gene (5 bases). The length of the CDR3 is 14 residues. Germline CDR1 is KGHSH and CDR2 is LQKENI. The V end was cut by 2 bases, the J end by 5 bases, with 10 bases between. Here the CDR3 reads CASSPDSPHQPQHF. The CDR3 DNA is TGTGCCAGCTCACCAGACAGCCCACATCAGCCCCAGCATTTT.

This chain joins TRBV5-1 and TRBJ2-3; D not certain. V was trimmed by 4 bases and J by 4 bases, leaving 7 bases between them. Germline V lookup: CDR1 SGHRS, CDR2 YFSETQ. The length of the CDR3 is 12 residues. CDR3 DNA: TGCGCCAGCAGCCCCTCAGCAGATACGCAGTATTTT. Protein product: CASSPSADTQYF.

Worth noting for this clone: A junction boundary mismatches the germline segment, possibly from a read error. V and J are TRBV7-7 and TRBJ2-7; 16 positions agree with TRBD2. Looked up from germline, CDR1 is SSHAT and CDR2 is FNYEAQ (reference sequence). The CDR3 loop spans 18 amino acids. CDR3 coding DNA: TGTGCTAGCAGTCTAGCCCCCGGGACTAGCGGGAGGGCGTTCGAGCAGTACTTC. This translates into CASSLAPGTSGRAFEQYF.

The chain employs TRBV6-5 and TRBJ2-7; D is tentatively TRBD1 or TRBD2 (5 bases each). Germline values: CDR1 MNHEY, CDR2 SVGAGI. CDR3 length: 14 amino acids. The V end was cut by 4 bases, the J end by 3 bases, with 13 bases between. CDR3 sequence: CASSLLGPFYEQYF. CDR3 nucleotide sequence: TGTGCCAGCAGTTTGTTGGGACCCTTCTACGAGCAGTACTTC.

CDR3 sequence: CASSSGGEETQYF. The DNA for the CDR3 is TGTGCCAGCAGCTCCGGGGGGGAAGAGACCCAGTACTTC. The chain couples TRBV7-2 to TRBJ2-5, with 8 bases aligning to TRBD2. CDR3 length: 13 amino acids. V shed 4 bases and J 3 bases; nucleotides not matched to a gene: 1. The germline V gene has CDR1 SGHTA and CDR2 FQGNSA.

The rearrangement links TRBV29-1 to TRBJ2-7, with a tentative D call TRBD1 (5 bases). CDR1 and CDR2 from the germline V gene are SQVTM and ANQGSEA. The CDR3 runs to 16 residues. Trimming took 4 bases from V and 3 from J, leaving 22 bases between them. The CDR3 sequence is CSVVHLEHTTGYEQYF. The DNA of the CDR3 is TGCAGCGTTGTACACCTTGAGCACACCACAGGCTACGAGCAGTACTTC.

This rearrangement joins TRBV6-5 to TRBJ2-7, with D tentatively TRBD2 (6 bases). The germline CDR1 and CDR2 sequences are MNHEY and SVGAGI. The V end was cut by 0 bases, the J end by 3 bases, with 15 bases between. The length of the CDR3 is 16 residues. The CDR3 spells CASSYSGTQRVYEQYF. For the CDR3, the DNA is TGTGCCAGCAGTTACTCCGGGACTCAGAGGGTCTACGAGCAGTACTTC.

This clone was picked up one time. The chain employs TRBV6-6 and TRBJ2-7; 9 bases line up with TRBD1. The CDR3 length is 15 residues. After removal of 0 bases from V and 5 bases from J, the junction contained 5 bases not matched to a gene. CDR1 MNHNY and CDR2 SVGAGI come from the germline V gene (reference sequence). The CDR3 DNA is TGTGCCAGCAGTTACTCCGGGACAGGGTTAGACGAGCAGTACTTC. Amino acid sequence: CASSYSGTGLDEQYF.

V gene TRBV11-2 combines with J gene TRBJ2-2, with TRBD2 matching over 8 bases. Looked up from germline, CDR1 is SGHAT and CDR2 is FQNNGV. J was trimmed by 7 bases and V by 1 base; bases with no gene match: 8. CDR3 length: 16 amino acids. CDR3 DNA: TGTGCCAGCAGCTTAGTAGGCAGCGGGGGAGGCGGGGAGCTGTTTTTT. It encodes CASSLVGSGGGGELFF.

The chain couples TRBV29-1 to TRBJ1-4; D is undetermined. The germline V gene encodes CDR1 SQVTM and CDR2 ANQGSEA. V lost 0 bases and J lost 11, with 16 bases in between. The CDR3 is made up of 14 amino acids. The CDR3 reads CSVEDRGSNYKLFF. The CDR3 DNA is TGCAGCGTTGAAGATCGAGGTTCCAACTATAAACTGTTTTTT.